The sequence of this T cell receptor beta chain was determined in a study of type 1 regulatory T cells. At the level of the study: T-allo10 is an in vitro-generated, Tr1-enriched CD4 T cell product specific for alloantigen.

This CDR3 spans 16 amino acids. Germline-derived CDR1 and CDR2 are SGHKS and YYEKEE (reference sequence). V was shortened by 4 bases and J by 5 bases, with 19 bases between the two germline ends. Study-level points and caveats: Compared with non-type 1 regulatory T cells, type 1 regulatory T cells showed a more restricted TCR repertoire.

As concerns this clonotype: The antigen remains unidentified.

Each CDR3 protein gets one entry after TCRdb re-called the reads with MiXCR. This table holds 63,000 or so distinct CDR3 sequences, nearly 50% found once. The source material was cultured non-Tr1 T cells, either the whole culture or a sorted T cell fraction (not recorded which). This chain links TRBV5-5 with TRBJ2-1; D gene unclear. This clonotype was obtained from a human donor in good health. The CDR3 DNA is TGTGCCAGCAGCCCCTGGTACCCCAAACTTGACAATGAGCAGTTCTTC. Protein: CASSPWYPKLDNEQFF.